Each of the 9 T cell receptor beta chains below was sequenced from the same sample in a study of blood T cell repertoires in COVID-19. Some clones are missing from TCRdb's copy, which holds only in-frame ones; the method was immunoSEQ multiplex PCR. The data show about 280,000 clones, with 90% seen just once and about 1.5% held by the top ten. The sequencing input was PBMCs or T cells enriched from blood (not recorded which). The receptors stem from a woman aged 18-30 years with acute COVID-19.

The CDR3 DNA sequence: TGTGCCAGCAGCTTAATTACGGGAATCTACAATGAGCAGTTCTTC. Amino acid sequence: CASSLITGIYNEQFF. V and J are TRBV7-9 and TRBJ2-1, with a possible D match to TRBD2 (5 bases). Germline V gene data show CDR1 as SEHNR and CDR2 as FQNEAQ (reference sequence). With 2 bases removed from V and 3 bases from J, the gap between germline ends came to 11 bases. The CDR3 runs to 15 residues.

The genes are TRBV18 and TRBJ2-2; 9 positions match TRBD2. CDR3 size: 15 residues. Germline V CDR1 and CDR2: KGHSH, LQKENI. The V gene end was trimmed by 4 bases and the J gene end by 0 bases; junction bases not matched to a gene: 0. CDR3 nucleotide sequence: TGTGCCAGCTCACGCGGGAGGGCGAACACCGGGGAGCTGTTTTTT. Protein: CASSRGRANTGELFF.

The rearrangement uses TRBV18 and TRBJ2-5; D is unresolved. CDR3 length: 14 amino acids. Germline V lookup: CDR1 KGHSH, CDR2 LQKENI. Trimming removed 2 bases from V and 0 bases from J, with 7 bases in between. The CDR3 nucleotides read TGTGCCAGCTCACCAATAGAGAACCAAGAGACCCAGTACTTC. Its protein is CASSPIENQETQYF.

This rearrangement joins TRBV7-2 to TRBJ1-5; TRBD1 aligns across 8 bases. The CDR3 consists of 14 residues. The V gene end was trimmed by 5 bases and the J gene end by 9 bases; junction bases not matched to a gene: 9. CDR1 SGHTA and CDR2 FQGNSA come from the germline V gene. The CDR3 nucleotides are TGTGCCAGCAGCCCAGACCAGACAGGGGTGCCCCAGCATTTT. Amino acid sequence: CASSPDQTGVPQHF.

The chain links TRBV18 to TRBJ2-3; D might be TRBD1 (7 bases). The CDR3 is made up of 13 amino acids. CDR1 and CDR2 (germline): KGHSH, LQKENI. The V end was cut by 8 bases, the J end by 4 bases, with 13 bases between. As DNA, the CDR3 is TGTGCCAGCATCGGAGGGGGCGCAGATACGCAGTATTTT. It is translated as CASIGGGADTQYF. The whole variable domain, remainder taken from reference TRBV18 and TRBJ2-3, is NAGVMQNPRHLVRRRGQEARLRCSPMKGHSHVYWYRQLPEEGLKFMVYLQKENIIDESGMPKERFSAEFPKEGPSILRIQQVVRGDSAAYFCASIGGGADTQYFGPGTRLTVL.

This sequence joins TRBV7-8 and TRBJ1-3; 9 bases are a match to TRBD1. CDR3 length: 17 amino acids. Germline CDR1 and CDR2: SGHVS and FQNEAQ. After removal of 0 bases from V and 1 base from J, the junction contained 4 bases not matched to a gene. The CDR3 bases are TGTGCCAGCAGCTTAGCCAGACAGGGGGTTTCTGGAAACACCATATATTTT. Amino acid sequence: CASSLARQGVSGNTIYF.

V is TRBV11-2 and J is TRBJ2-3; D unclear. This CDR3 has 15 amino acids. Germline V gene sequence: CDR1 SGHAT, CDR2 FQNNGV. The V gene lost 2 bases and the J gene lost 0 bases, with 9 bases spanning the gap. For the CDR3, the DNA is TGTGCCAGCAGCTTACGGCGAGGAAGCACAGATACGCAGTATTTT. It translates to CASSLRRGSTDTQYF.

The rearrangement links TRBV30 to TRBJ1-3; D remains ambiguous. The CDR3 is 15 residues long. Germline lookup yields CDR1 GTSNPN and CDR2 SVGIG (reference sequence). V was trimmed by 2 bases and J by 5 bases, leaving 16 bases between them. CDR3 sequence reads: CAWSPLPLSRNTIYF. The CDR3 DNA sequence: TGTGCCTGGAGTCCCCTGCCCCTTTCTAGAAACACCATATATTTT.

The J gene is TRBJ1-2, the V gene TRBV6-1; possibly TRBD1 for D (5 bases). This CDR3 has 14 amino acids. Trimming removed 3 bases from V and 4 bases from J, with 12 bases in between. Looked up from germline, CDR1 is MNHNS and CDR2 is SASEGT. CDR3 protein: CASSDFARVYGYTF. In nucleotides, the CDR3 is TGTGCCAGCAGTGATTTCGCCAGGGTCTATGGCTACACCTTC.